The 10 T cell receptor beta chains given below trace back to one sample, sequenced in a study of cytomegalovirus exposure and HLA in healthy donors (dated by TCRdb to the late 2010s). The library was built by means of the immunoSEQ multiplex PCR assay. A mixture of 60 forward primers for TCR Vbeta segments and 13 reverse primers for TCR Jbeta segments was used in the multiplex PCR. The source is immuneACCESS, and TCRdb retained only in-frame sequences with V and J called. Part of the clones is not carried over; for the studies checked, unresolved V genes explain less than half of this, and the remainder is unexplained. Present in this sample are about 170,000 clones, 82% of which were seen just once. About 1.6% of the sample lies in the top ten. The specimen was PBMCs. The receptors come from a girl between 10 and 17 years old in good health and CMV-seropositive.

This chain uses TRBV21-1 with TRBJ1-5; the D call in the table, TRBD1, was not verified against the DNA. TRBV21-1 counts as a pseudogene. The CDR3 is made up of 15 amino acids. Written as DNA, the CDR3 is TGTGCCAGCAGCAAAGGGGGGCGGAAGAATCAGCCCCAGCATTTT. Translated: CASSKGGRKNQPQHF.

This clone was seen only once. One end of the junction does not line up with germline, which may come from a read error. The CDR3 sequence is CASSPPETEPIF. The CDR3 bases are TGTGCCAGCTCACCACCCGAGACAGAGCCGATCTTC. The rearrangement joins TRBV18 to TRBJ2-1; maybe TRBD1 (5 bases). Germline CDR1 KGHSH, CDR2 LQKENI. This CDR3 spans 12 amino acids.

The rearrangement links TRBV5-1 to TRBJ2-7, with no clear D. This CDR3 has 14 amino acids. The germline V gene encodes CDR1 SGHRS and CDR2 YFSETQ. V was clipped by 0 bases and J by 2 bases, with 9 bases between them. CDR3 amino acids: CASSLVDSTYEQYF. For the CDR3, the DNA is TGCGCCAGCAGCTTGGTCGACTCCACCTACGAGCAGTACTTC.

V is TRBV30 and J is TRBJ1-2; D is unresolved. The V and J ends lost 3 bases and 5 bases respectively, with 10 bases between them. The CDR3 consists of 12 residues. The germline CDR1 and CDR2 sequences are GTSNPN and SVGIG (reference sequence). In nucleotides, the CDR3 is TGTGCCTGGAGGGTCCGAGGGTATGGCTACACCTTC. It is translated as CAWRVRGYGYTF.

This clone was detected only once. V usage is TRBV28 and J usage is TRBJ2-1; 10 bases map to TRBD1. This CDR3 is 15 amino acids long. V was pared by 5 bases and J by 8 bases, with 9 bases of the junction left unmatched. Germline V gene lookup returns CDR1 MDHEN and CDR2 SYDVKM. The CDR3 DNA is TGTGCCAGCAGTCTGAGGGACAGGGGTGGGGATGAGCAGTTCTTC. Amino acid sequence: CASSLRDRGGDEQFF.

V gene TRBV4-1 combines with J gene TRBJ2-5; 13 bases fit TRBD2. Germline V gene lookup returns CDR1 MGHRA and CDR2 YSYEKL. Trimming at V came to 2 bases and at J to 4 bases, leaving 10 bases not matched to a gene. This CDR3 region has 18 residues. The CDR3 coding sequence is TGCGCCAGCAGCCAAAGATCCACTAGCGGGGGGGCCAGAGAGACCCAGTACTTC. It codes for CASSQRSTSGGARETQYF.

This clone was counted once. The chain employs TRBV28 and TRBJ2-2; D might be TRBD2 (5 bases). V was shortened by 6 bases and J by 5 bases, with 10 bases between the two germline ends. CDR1 is MDHEN and CDR2 is SYDVKM in the germline V gene. The CDR3 contains 13 residues. CDR3 bases: TGTGCCAGCAGCTCCTGGGAGACCGGGGAGCTGTTTTTT. Translated: CASSSWETGELFF.

This sequence joins TRBV5-1 and TRBJ2-2; 9 nucleotides line up with TRBD1. The CDR3 length is 15 residues. V was clipped by 4 bases and J by 6 bases; unmatched bases: 7. Germline CDR1 is SGHRS and CDR2 is YFSETQ. The DNA of the CDR3 is TGCGCCAGCAGCACGAGGACAGGGGATCCCGGGGAGCTGTTTTTT. Its protein is CASSTRTGDPGELFF.

This chain links TRBV27 with TRBJ1-3; D is undetermined. The CDR3 loop spans 12 amino acids. V dropped 3 bases and J dropped 7 bases, with 7 bases sitting between them. Looked up from germline, CDR1 is MNHEY and CDR2 is SMNVEV (reference sequence). CDR3 bases: TGTGCCAGCAGTTTTTTATCGAACACCATATATTTT. It encodes CASSFLSNTIYF.

This clone was seen only once. The chain carries TRBV30 and TRBJ1-2, with D perhaps TRBD1 (5 bases). Germline lookup yields CDR1 GTSNPN and CDR2 SVGIG (reference sequence). V gave up 5 bases and J gave up 8 bases, with 9 bases separating them. This CDR3 has 10 amino acids. The CDR3 region has the DNA TGTGCCTGGGGACATTTGGGCTACACCTTC. This encodes CAWGHLGYTF.